A selection of T cell receptor beta chains follows, all from one sample in a study of blood T cell repertoires in COVID-19. Assay: immunoSEQ multiplex PCR; the TCRdb copy retains only in-frame clones and omits some. Of roughly 24,000 clones listed, about 83% are singletons. Source material: peripheral blood. These receptors came from a man in his 70s with acute or convalescent COVID-19. The CDR3 runs from the conserved cysteine through the conserved F or W. The order of the fields is V gene, clone size, J gene, D gene, CDR3 DNA, CDR3 protein. A D gene is named only where the DNA matches it firmly. Expanded clones get a size class; other rows say once, few or many, or leave the size out.

>TRBV11-2|NA|TRBJ2-1|TRBD2
TGTGCCAGCGGGGGGGGAACCAATAGTGAGCAGTTCTTC
CASGGGTNSEQFF
>TRBV10-3|NA|TRBJ1-6|NA
TGTGCCATCTCCAAACAAACGAATTCACCCCTCCACTTT
CAISKQTNSPLHF
>TRBV19|NA|TRBJ1-3|NA
TGTGCCAGCCAGGGCCAAATCAGCGGAAACACCATATATTTT
CASQGQISGNTIYF
>TRBV30|NA|TRBJ2-1|TRBD2
TGTGCCTGGAGTGGTCTTAACCCGAGCGGGAGGGATGGCAATGAGCAGTTCTTC
CAWSGLNPSGRDGNEQFF
>TRBV19|medium-sized|TRBJ2-7|TRBD1
TGTGCCAGTAGTATAGCAGGGGGCTACGAGCAGTACTTC
CASSIAGGYEQYF
>TRBV18|NA|TRBJ1-2|TRBD1
TGTGCCAGCTCACCAGGGACAGGGGGCGCCGGTCATTATGGCTACACCTTC
CASSPGTGGAGHYGYTF
>TRBV5-4|NA|TRBJ2-2|NA
TGTGCCAGCAGCAAAGGACAGAGGAACACCGGGGAGCTGTTTTTT
CASSKGQRNTGELFF
>TRBV6-2/TRBV6-3|NA|TRBJ1-2|NA
TGTGCCAGCAGCCTTAAAGGGGTCGGTGGCTATGGCTACACCTTC
CASSLKGVGGYGYTF
>TRBV10-3|NA|TRBJ1-1|NA
TGTGCCATCAGTAGGAGAGAAGCTTTCTTT
CAISRREAFF
>TRBV7-2|NA|TRBJ1-6|NA
TGTGCCAGCAGCTTAACTGGGGCAGGGGCGTATTCACCCCTCCACTTT
CASSLTGAGAYSPLHF
>TRBV7-9|NA|TRBJ1-1|TRBD1
TGTGCCAGCGGGGACAGGGAGGCTTTCTTT
CASGDREAFF
>TRBV3-1/TRBV3-2|once|TRBJ1-2|TRBD1
TGTGCCAGCTCCGTAGACAGGGGGGATGGGGGCTATGGCTACACCTTC
CASSVDRGDGGYGYTF
>TRBV10-2|NA|TRBJ2-3|TRBD2
TGCGCCAGCAATCCTAGCGGGGTCGCAGATACGCAGTATTTT
CASNPSGVADTQYF
>TRBV19|NA|TRBJ1-1|TRBD1
TGTGCCAGTGCAGGGACCGGGACAGGGCCCAAGGGGGAGTCGGCTTTCTTT
CASAGTGTGPKGESAFF
>TRBV6-2/TRBV6-3|NA|TRBJ2-6|NA
TGTGCCAGCAGTTCGGTAGCTTCGGGGGCCAACGTCCTGACTTTC
CASSSVASGANVLTF
>TRBV24-1|once|TRBJ2-1|NA
TGTGCCACCCAGAGCGCGGGTGAGCAGTTCTTC
CATQSAGEQFF
>TRBV2|NA|TRBJ2-1|TRBD2
TGTGCCAGCAGTGAATTAGCGGGCGTGAAGTTCTTC
CASSELAGVKFF
>TRBV6-2/TRBV6-3|NA|TRBJ1-1|NA
TGTGCCAGCAGTTACATCTGGGGGCGCGCCACTGAAGCTTTCTTT
CASSYIWGRATEAFF
>TRBV7-6|NA|TRBJ2-7|NA
TGTGCCAGCAGCCCAAACCCGGGGGACCACGAGCAGTACTTC
CASSPNPGDHEQYF
>TRBV7-9|NA|TRBJ1-1|NA
TGTGCCAGCAGTTCGGGACAAGAGAGTGATTTCTTT
CASSSGQESDFF
>TRBV6-6|NA|TRBJ2-7|TRBD1
TGTGCCAGCATCCAAAACCGGGACAGAGGCGAGCAGTACTTC
CASIQNRDRGEQYF
>TRBV6-5|once|TRBJ1-1|NA
TGTGCCAGCAGGGCCCAAAGCGGGTACACTGAAGCTTTCTTT
CASRAQSGYTEAFF
>TRBV30|NA|TRBJ1-5|NA
TGTGCCTGGAGTGCCCTCCCCAATCAGCCCCAGCATTTT
CAWSALPNQPQHF
>TRBV10-3|NA|TRBJ1-1|NA
TGTGCCATCAGACATCAGGGTCGGGAGGCTGAAGCTTTCTTT
CAIRHQGREAEAFF
>TRBV19|NA|TRBJ1-5|NA
TGTGCCAGTAGTATAGGCTGGGGACAAAATAGCAATCAGCCCCAGCATTTT
CASSIGWGQNSNQPQHF
>TRBV5-1|NA|TRBJ2-1|TRBD1
TGCGCCAGCAGCTTAGGTGACAGGGCGTATGAGCAGTTCTTC
CASSLGDRAYEQFF
>TRBV29-1|NA|TRBJ2-2|TRBD1
TGCAGCGGCACAGGGGGTTTGGGCACCGGGGAGCTGTTTTTT
CSGTGGLGTGELFF
>TRBV11-3|NA|TRBJ2-1|TRBD1
TGTGCCAGCAGTTTGCACCCGGGACAGGTGGGTGAGCAGTTCTTC
CASSLHPGQVGEQFF
>TRBV5-4|NA|TRBJ2-5|NA
TGTGCCAGCAAATACCGGACGGCGGGACAAGAGACCCAGTACTTC
CASKYRTAGQETQYF
>TRBV14|NA|TRBJ2-3|NA
TGTGCCAGCAGCCGACTCACAGATACGCAGTATTTT
CASSRLTDTQYF
>TRBV19|few|TRBJ2-1|NA
TGTGCCAGTAGCCCACTAGTTCCGCAATCAGGTGAGCAGTTCTTC
CASSPLVPQSGEQFF
>TRBV2|NA|TRBJ2-2|TRBD2
TGTGCCAGCAGTGAACTAGCGGGGGACACCGGGGAGCTGTTTTTT
CASSELAGDTGELFF
>TRBV19|NA|TRBJ2-1|TRBD2
TGTGCCAGTGGCACGGGACTAGCGGGGGGCCGGGAGCAGTTCTTC
CASGTGLAGGREQFF
>TRBV27|NA|TRBJ2-5|NA
TGTGCCAGCAGTACTTTAGCGGCTCTTGAGACCCAGTACTTC
CASSTLAALETQYF
>TRBV19|NA|TRBJ1-1|TRBD1
TGTGCCAGTAGTGTTCCCGGGACAGGGGGCACTGAAGCTTTCTTT
CASSVPGTGGTEAFF
>TRBV11-2|NA|TRBJ2-7|NA
TGTGCCAGCAGCTTAGTCCCACAGAATTCCTACGAGCAGTACTTC
CASSLVPQNSYEQYF
>TRBV10-3|NA|TRBJ2-4|NA
TGTGCCATCAGTGATGGAGATCGACTAGCCAAAAACATTCAGTACTTC
CAISDGDRLAKNIQYF
>TRBV7-9|NA|TRBJ2-7|TRBD1
TGTGCCAGCAAACCCGGGACAGGGGAATACGAGCAGTACTTC
CASKPGTGEYEQYF
>TRBV5-1|medium-sized|TRBJ2-2|NA
TGCGCCAGCAGCTTATGGAGGGCGAACACCGGGGAGCTGTTTTTT
CASSLWRANTGELFF
>TRBV3-1/TRBV3-2|once|TRBJ2-7|TRBD1
TGTGCCAGCAGCCTAGGAGGGACAGGGCTCTACGAGCAGTACTTC
CASSLGGTGLYEQYF
>TRBV19|NA|TRBJ1-5|NA
TGTGCCAGTAGTCTTCCAGGGGGCAATCAGCCCCAGCATTTT
CASSLPGGNQPQHF
>TRBV3-1/TRBV3-2|NA|TRBJ2-1|NA
TGTGCCAGCAGCCATCTTATCGGGGGAGTTCCCTACAATGAGCAGTTCTTC
CASSHLIGGVPYNEQFF
>TRBV27|few|TRBJ1-2|TRBD1
TGTGCCAGCAGTCCACGGGACAGAAAGACGGGCTACACCTTC
CASSPRDRKTGYTF
>TRBV27|NA|TRBJ1-5|NA
TGTGCCGCTTCGACAGGCTACAATCAGCCCCAGCATTTT
CAASTGYNQPQHF
>TRBV18|NA|TRBJ1-1|NA
TGTGCCAGCTCAGACGGAGCGAACACTGAAGCTTTCTTT
CASSDGANTEAFF
>TRBV29-1|NA|TRBJ2-2|NA
TGCAGCGGGGGACTGGGAGGGGGTACCGGGGAGCTGTTTTTT
CSGGLGGGTGELFF
>TRBV29-1|NA|TRBJ1-5|NA
TGCAGCGTCAGGAGGGGCCCTAATCAGCCCCAGCATTTT
CSVRRGPNQPQHF
>TRBV9|NA|TRBJ2-1|NA
TGTGCCAGCAGCGTAGCGGCTAGCGTGGAGGAGCAGTTCTTC
CASSVAASVEEQFF
>TRBV27|NA|TRBJ1-2|TRBD1
TGTGCCAGCAGTAAGGTCGTGGACAGGGGGCGGGATAACTATGGCTACACCTTC
CASSKVVDRGRDNYGYTF
>TRBV3-1/TRBV3-2|NA|TRBJ2-2|TRBD1
TGTGCCAGCTCCACAGGGGACACCGGGGAGCTGTTTTTT
CASSTGDTGELFF
>TRBV29-1|NA|TRBJ2-7|NA
TGCAGCTTCACAACGACCGGAGACGAGCAGTACTTC
CSFTTTGDEQYF
>TRBV5-5|medium-sized|TRBJ1-2|NA
TGTGCCAGCAGCTTGCAGGGGCATGGCTACACCTTC
CASSLQGHGYTF
>TRBV6-2/TRBV6-3|NA|TRBJ1-5|NA
TGTGCCAGCAGTTACTCAGGAGGCAATCAGCCCCAGCATTTT
CASSYSGGNQPQHF
>TRBV2|NA|TRBJ1-2|TRBD1
TGTGCCAGCAGTGAATCTTCGGGACAGGGTCGTATCTATGGCTACACCTTC
CASSESSGQGRIYGYTF
>TRBV4-3|NA|TRBJ2-1|TRBD1
TGCGCCAGCAGCCAAGATGGGACAGGGACCAATGAGCAGTTCTTC
CASSQDGTGTNEQFF